This paragraph covers one T cell receptor (beta chain) sequence. These data originate in a study of somatic mutations in cytotoxic T cells in rheumatoid arthritis. Sequenced by immunoSEQ multiplex PCR; TCRdb stores in-frame clones only, minus some. The table includes 15,000 to 20,000 clones, roughly four fifths detected once. The sequenced sample consisted of CD8+ T cells sorted from blood. The source of this sequence is an adult with rheumatoid arthritis.

The DNA for the CDR3 is TGTGCCAGTAGTTTCCCCGGGGAGCTGTTTTTT. It encodes CASSFPGELFF. The chain joins TRBV19 to TRBJ2-2, with D unresolved. V shed 5 bases and J shed 6 bases, with 4 bases lying between them. Germline lookup yields CDR1 LNHDA and CDR2 SQIVND (reference sequence). The CDR3 consists of 11 residues.